A selection of T cell receptor beta chains follows, all from one sample in a study of T cells in Graves' hyperthyroidism and ophthalmopathy. TCRdb re-called the multiplex PCR reads through MiXCR, storing one row per CDR3 protein. This sample has approximately 620,000 distinct CDR3 sequences; about a sixth occur once, and the top ten carry 2.5% to 4%. Sequenced: blood. Every receptor here comes from a middle-aged woman with Graves' ophthalmopathy. Each CDR3 is given without its conserved first and last residue.

>TRBV10-2|TRBJ2-7
ASIGREGRSSYEQY
>TRBV3-1|TRBJ2-1
ASSPDYVSYNEQF
>TRBV7-2|TRBJ1-2
ASSILRDSYGYT
>TRBV20-1|TRBJ1-5
SATRDRNQPQH
>TRBV4-2|TRBJ2-1
ASSQGGGLAGSSSYNEQF
>TRBV2|TRBJ2-1
ASSERTSGSSEQF
>TRBV5-5|TRBJ2-1
ASSLVAANNEQF
>TRBV6-1|TRBJ1-2
ASCRGINYGYT
>TRBV30|TRBJ2-1
AWSTRQSYYNEQF
>TRBV7-9|TRBJ2-3
ASSLLAGGTDTQY
>TRBV11-2|TRBJ2-5
ASSDRVQETQY
>TRBV18|TRBJ2-3
ASSPAGTGTDTQY
>TRBV12-3/TRBV12-4|TRBJ2-1
ASSGKSGSGDEQF
>TRBV3-1|TRBJ2-7
ASSQESREQY
>TRBV6-2/TRBV6-3|TRBJ1-1
ASSGNSLNTEAF
>TRBV7-8|TRBJ2-3
ASSTTSTDTQY
>TRBV30|TRBJ2-7
AWSVSRSYEQY
>TRBV12-3/TRBV12-4|TRBJ2-5
ASSLGTSGGWTQY
>TRBV24-1|TRBJ2-5
ATSDSGTGAETQY
>TRBV19|TRBJ1-5
ASSIDKGTRHQPQH
>TRBV3-1|TRBJ1-2
ASSQERNGYYGYT
>TRBV3-1|TRBJ2-7
ASSHPGNEQY
>TRBV20-1|TRBJ2-2
SARQTGGIGGELF
>TRBV27|TRBJ1-2
ASSWGQDCGYT
>TRBV15|TRBJ1-6
ATSSAVDNSPLH
>TRBV18|TRBJ1-6
ASSPQGANSPLH
>TRBV29-1|TRBJ2-2
SARGGAENTGELF
>TRBV5-6|TRBJ2-2
ASSLPGTGELF
>TRBV12-5|TRBJ1-5
ASGSGQGIGQPQH
>TRBV11-2|TRBJ2-6
ASSLTGARSGANVLT
>TRBV11-2|TRBJ1-5
ASSFDASNQPQH
>TRBV6-1|TRBJ2-7
ASSEGGPAYEQY
>TRBV20-1|TRBJ2-1
SATLVAGEGDEQF
>TRBV10-2|TRBJ1-5
ASSPGRTGYSNQPQH
>TRBV11-1|TRBJ2-5
ASSQAGPEETQY
>TRBV12-3/TRBV12-4|TRBJ2-7
ASSFRGGRSLGEQY
>TRBV2|TRBJ2-1
ASSDGTQNNEQF
>TRBV2|TRBJ2-1
ASSDSGNEQF
>TRBV4-1|TRBJ2-1
ASSQVFSGTRNNEQF
>TRBV5-8|TRBJ1-2
ASSAGQSNYGYT
>TRBV29-1|TRBJ2-7
SVGGSLYEQY
>TRBV5-1|TRBJ1-5
ASSLWGISNQPQH
>TRBV12-3/TRBV12-4|TRBJ2-1
ASSFTWTGRRGNEQF
>TRBV27|TRBJ2-2
ASSFRPSSGELF
>TRBV11-2|TRBJ2-1
ASSFAGSGNEQF
>TRBV2|TRBJ2-3
ASAIAGGQADTQY
>TRBV7-3|TRBJ1-6
ASSPRDRRSSYNSPLH
>TRBV2|TRBJ2-1
ASTDRGAFYNEQF
>TRBV2|TRBJ2-1
ASSEAHLAGLSYNEQF
>TRBV6-2/TRBV6-3|TRBJ2-1
ASLRDSDYNEQF
>TRBV28|TRBJ2-1
ASSLGLGEDTYNEQF